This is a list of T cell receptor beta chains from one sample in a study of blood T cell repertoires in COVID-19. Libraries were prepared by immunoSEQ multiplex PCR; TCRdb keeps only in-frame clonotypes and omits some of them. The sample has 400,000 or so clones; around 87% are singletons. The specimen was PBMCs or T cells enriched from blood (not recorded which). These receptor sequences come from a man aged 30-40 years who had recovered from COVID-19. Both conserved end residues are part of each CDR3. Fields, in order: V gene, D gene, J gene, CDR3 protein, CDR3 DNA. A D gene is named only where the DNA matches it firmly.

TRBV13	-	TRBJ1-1	CASSLGEASRKAFF	TGTGCCAGCAGCTTAGGGGAAGCCTCCAGGAAAGCTTTCTTT
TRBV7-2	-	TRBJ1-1	CASSLVVYGPNTEAFF	TGTGCCAGCAGCTTAGTGGTGTATGGGCCGAACACTGAAGCTTTCTTT
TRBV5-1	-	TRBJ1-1	CASSYVRGTEAFF	TGCGCCAGCAGCTACGTTAGGGGCACTGAAGCTTTCTTT
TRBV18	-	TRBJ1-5	CASSPRGNQPQHF	TGTGCCAGCTCACCGAGAGGAAATCAGCCCCAGCATTTT
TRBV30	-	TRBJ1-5	CAWSGLGVRLENQPQHF	TGTGCCTGGAGCGGGTTAGGTGTAAGGTTGGAAAATCAGCCCCAGCATTTT
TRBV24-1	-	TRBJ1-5	CATSSGSGDSNQPQHF	TGTGCCACCAGTTCGGGCTCAGGGGATAGCAATCAGCCCCAGCATTTT
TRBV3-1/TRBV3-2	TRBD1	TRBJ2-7	CASSLSGTGTREQYF	TGTGCCAGCAGCCTCTCCGGGACAGGGACGAGGGAGCAGTACTTC
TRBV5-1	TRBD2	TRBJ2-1	CASGPGTSVAYNEQFF	TGCGCCAGCGGTCCCGGGACTAGCGTAGCTTACAATGAGCAGTTCTTC
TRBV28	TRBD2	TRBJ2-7	CASRGDYSFYEQYF	TGTGCCAGCAGGGGGGACTATAGCTTCTACGAGCAGTACTTC
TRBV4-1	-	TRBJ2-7	CASSQQGSYEQYF	TGCGCCAGCAGCCAGCAGGGCTCCTACGAGCAGTACTTC
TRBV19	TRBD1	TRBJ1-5	CASSVGQGNSNQPQHF	TGTGCCAGTAGTGTGGGACAGGGGAATAGCAATCAGCCCCAGCATTTT
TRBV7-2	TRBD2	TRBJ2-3	CASSFLASGSLTDTQYF	TGTGCCAGCAGCTTTCTAGCTAGCGGATCGCTCACAGATACGCAGTATTTT
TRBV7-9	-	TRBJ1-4	CASSYLTGKLFF	TGTGCCAGCAGCTACCTTACGGGGAAACTGTTTTTT
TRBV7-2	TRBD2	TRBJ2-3	CASSQRERTDTQYF	TGTGCCAGCAGTCAGCGGGAACGCACAGATACGCAGTATTTT
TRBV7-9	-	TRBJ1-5	CASSSQGQPQHF	TGTGCCAGCAGCTCTCAGGGTCAGCCCCAGCATTTT
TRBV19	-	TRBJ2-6	CASSSNRVAGANVLTF	TGTGCCAGTAGTAGCAACAGGGTGGCTGGGGCCAACGTCCTGACTTTC
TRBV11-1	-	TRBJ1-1	CASSPLEGRLNTEAFF	TGTGCCAGCAGCCCTCTGGAGGGACGGTTGAACACTGAAGCTTTCTTT
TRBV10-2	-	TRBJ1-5	CASSESIGRGSSQPQHF	TGCGCCAGCAGTGAGTCGATCGGCAGGGGATCCAGTCAGCCCCAGCATTTT
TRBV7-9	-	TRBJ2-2	CASSLTTNTGELFF	TGTGCCAGCAGCCTAACTACGAACACCGGGGAGCTGTTTTTT
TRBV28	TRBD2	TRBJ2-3	CASRGTSGRTDTQYF	TGTGCCAGCAGGGGGACTAGCGGGAGGACAGATACGCAGTATTTT
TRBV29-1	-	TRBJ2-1	CSVEGWGAAYNEQFF	TGCAGCGTTGAAGGTTGGGGAGCCGCCTACAATGAGCAGTTCTTC
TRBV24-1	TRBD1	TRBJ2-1	CATSGYTGTDNEQFF	TGTGCCACCAGTGGGTATACCGGGACAGACAATGAGCAGTTCTTC
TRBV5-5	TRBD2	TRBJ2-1	CASSALLAGGRAYNEQFF	TGTGCCAGCAGCGCCCTCCTAGCGGGAGGCCGAGCGTACAATGAGCAGTTCTTC
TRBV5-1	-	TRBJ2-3	CASRHRESSTDTQYF	TGCGCCAGCAGACATCGGGAGTCTAGCACAGATACGCAGTATTTT
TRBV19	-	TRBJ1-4	CASSTRGEKLFF	TGTGCCAGCTCAACTAGAGGCGAAAAACTGTTTTTT